Below, 22 T cell receptor beta chains from the same sample are listed, as sequenced in a study of blood T cell repertoires in COVID-19. Sequencing used immunoSEQ multiplex PCR; TCRdb keeps in-frame clones, though not all of them. The data contain some 420,000 clones, 85% to 90% of them singletons. Sequencing was performed on PBMCs or T cells enriched from blood (not recorded which). All receptors come from a man aged 25 to 40 who had recovered from COVID-19.

This clone was detected only once. This specimen includes other DNA sequences encoding the same CDR3. V gene TRBV11-2 combines with J gene TRBJ2-3; D possibly corresponds to TRBD1 (5 bases). Looked up from germline, CDR1 is SGHAT and CDR2 is FQNNGV. Trimming took 0 bases from V and 3 from J, leaving 7 bases between them. CDR3 length equals 14 residues. The CDR3 sequence is CASSLDPGTDTQYF. CDR3 sequence (DNA): TGTGCCAGCAGCTTAGATCCAGGGACAGATACGCAGTATTTT.

This chain uses TRBV16 with TRBJ1-5; unclear D gene. The CDR3 spans 16 residues. Germline assignment: CDR1 KGHSY and CDR2 FQNENV. The V end lost 0 bases, the J end lost 7 bases, and 16 bases lay between the germline ends. The CDR3 coding sequence is TGTGCCAGCAGCCAATCGGGGTGGGAGGCTCCCCAGCCCCAGCATTTT. This codes for CASSQSGWEAPQPQHF.

This clone was picked up one time. The chain is built from TRBV6-1 and TRBJ1-6; D remains ambiguous. CDR1 and CDR2 from the germline V gene are MNHNS and SASEGT. V was clipped by 1 base and J by 2 bases, with 9 bases between them. The CDR3 has 16 residues. The CDR3 reads CASSEERTTYNSPLHF. The CDR3 nucleotides are TGTGCCAGCAGTGAAGAACGCACAACCTATAATTCACCCCTCCACTTT.

This chain uses TRBV6-6 with TRBJ1-5; no firm D call. This CDR3 region has 15 residues. Trimming cost V 8 bases and J 1 base, with 15 bases left between them. Germline loops: CDR1 MNHNY, CDR2 SVGAGI (reference sequence). CDR3 loop: CASADRGGSNQPQHF. The CDR3 DNA sequence: TGTGCCAGCGCCGATCGGGGTGGGAGCAATCAGCCCCAGCATTTT.

The rearrangement uses TRBV4-1 and TRBJ2-7, with 12 bases aligning to TRBD2. V shed 4 bases, J shed 4 bases, and the junction held 5 bases outside the gene matches. The CDR3 loop spans 15 amino acids. CDR1 is MGHRA, CDR2 YSYEKL, per germline. In DNA form, the CDR3 reads TGCGCCAGCAGCCCGACTAGCGGGAGCTATTACGAGCAGTACTTC. This codes for CASSPTSGSYYEQYF.

The CDR3 is CASSRRQASYEQYF. The DNA for the CDR3 is TGTGCCAGCAGTCGCCGACAGGCTTCCTACGAGCAGTACTTC. The chain couples TRBV6-5 to TRBJ2-7; D possibly corresponds to TRBD1 (6 bases). The germline V and J ends were trimmed by 5 bases and 1 base, with 12 bases remaining between them. Germline V gives CDR1 MNHEY, CDR2 SVGAGI. The CDR3 covers 14 residues.

Only a few counts were recorded for this clone. This chain joins TRBV28 and TRBJ2-2; D is perhaps TRBD1 (5 bases). The germline V and J ends were trimmed by 5 bases and 0 bases, with 13 bases remaining between them. This CDR3 has 16 residues. The germline V gene encodes CDR1 MDHEN and CDR2 SYDVKM. This CDR3 reads CASSPQEAANTGELFF. The CDR3, as DNA: TGTGCCAGCAGTCCACAGGAAGCAGCGAACACCGGGGAGCTGTTTTTT.

This clone has just a few counts. The CDR3 coding sequence is TGTGCCAGCAGAGTTCCGACTACAACCTACGAGCAGTACTTC. It encodes CASRVPTTTYEQYF. The chain uses TRBV5-4 and TRBJ2-7; D possibly corresponds to TRBD2 (5 bases). V lost 5 bases to trimming and J lost 2 bases, with 14 bases between them. This CDR3 is built from 14 residues. Germline CDR1 and CDR2: SGHNT and YYREEE (reference sequence).

The chain has TRBV28 and TRBJ1-2; 7 bases fit TRBD1. The J segment lost 5 bases and the V segment lost 1 base, leaving 7 bases of the junction unmatched. Germline values: CDR1 MDHEN, CDR2 SYDVKM. The CDR3 loop spans 15 amino acids. The CDR3 nucleotides are TGTGCCAGCAGTTTATTAATGGGACAGACGTATGGCTACACCTTC. It is translated as CASSLLMGQTYGYTF.

J is TRBJ1-5 and V is TRBV5-1; tentatively, D is TRBD1 (6 bases). Trimming took off 2 bases at V and 5 bases at J, with 8 bases between the two ends. The germline CDR1 and CDR2 sequences are SGHRS and YFSETQ. The CDR3 covers 13 residues. CDR3 amino acids: CASSLQGDQPQHF. The CDR3 DNA reads TGCGCCAGCAGCTTACAGGGAGATCAGCCCCAGCATTTT. Complete variable domain (other parts from reference TRBV5-1 and TRBJ1-5): KAGVTQTPRYLIKTRGQQVTLSCSPISGHRSVSWYQQTPGQGLQFLFEYFSETQRNKGNFPGRFSGRQFSNSRSEMNVSTLELGDSALYLCASSLQGDQPQHFGDGTRLSIL.

The chain joins TRBV7-9 to TRBJ2-7, with 9 bases fitting TRBD1. The CDR3 spans 14 residues. J lost 4 bases, V lost 3 bases, and 4 bases had no gene match. The V gene's germline CDR1 is SEHNR and CDR2 FQNEAQ (reference sequence). The chain's CDR3 is CASSFRDRVYEQYF. In DNA, the CDR3 is TGTGCCAGCAGCTTCCGGGACAGGGTTTACGAGCAGTACTTC.

The gene calls are TRBV2 and TRBJ2-5, with 7 bases fitting TRBD1. CDR3 length: 14 amino acids. Trimming cost V 5 bases and J 6 bases; bases outside gene matches: 9. CDR1 and CDR2 (germline): SNHLY, FYNNEI. The CDR3 coding sequence is TGTGCCAGCAGTAACCCTACAGGGGTAAAGACCCAGTACTTC. Its protein is CASSNPTGVKTQYF.

This chain uses TRBV19 with TRBJ2-3; the D gene is possibly TRBD2 (6 bases). The germline V gene has CDR1 LNHDA and CDR2 SQIVND (reference sequence). This CDR3 spans 16 amino acids. Trimming took off 4 bases at V and 4 bases at J, with 18 bases between the two ends. The CDR3 reads CASSTHGTFAADTQYF. CDR3 nucleotide sequence: TGTGCCAGTAGTACCCACGGGACTTTTGCGGCAGATACGCAGTATTTT.

This clone was seen once. This chain joins TRBV28 and TRBJ2-3, with no clear D. Germline V gene lookup returns CDR1 MDHEN and CDR2 SYDVKM. The CDR3 extends over 12 amino acids. V lost 3 bases and J 4 bases, leaving 5 bases between the germline ends. CDR3 sequence (DNA): TGTGCCAGCAGTTTCACGGCAGATACGCAGTATTTT. Amino acid sequence: CASSFTADTQYF.

This clone was seen just once. The CDR3 spells CASRLQGATYEQYF. The DNA for the CDR3 is TGTGCCAGCAGGCTGCAGGGTGCGACATACGAGCAGTACTTC. The chain joins TRBV5-8 to TRBJ2-7, with D maybe TRBD1 (5 bases). V lost 5 bases to trimming and J lost 4 bases, with 16 bases between them. CDR1 and CDR2 (germline): SGHTS, YDEGEE. The CDR3 extends over 14 amino acids.

The chain uses TRBV18 and TRBJ2-4; 13 bases are shared with TRBD2. The ends lost 3 bases at V and 1 base at J; junction bases unmatched: 6. CDR3 size: 18 residues. Germline V gives CDR1 KGHSH, CDR2 LQKENI. CDR3 region: CASSPGLAGTTAKNIQYF. CDR3 DNA sequence: TGTGCCAGCTCACCGGGACTAGCGGGAACTACGGCCAAAAACATTCAGTACTTC.

The chain links TRBV5-8 to TRBJ2-2, with 8 bases identical to TRBD2. Trimming at V came to 4 bases and at J to 5 bases, leaving 7 bases not matched to a gene. Per germline, CDR1 SGHTS and CDR2 YDEGEE. The CDR3 consists of 15 residues. CDR3 DNA: TGTGCCAGCAGCCATGGGACTAGACGGACCGGGGAGCTGTTTTTT. Residues: CASSHGTRRTGELFF.

This rearrangement joins TRBV5-1 to TRBJ1-1, with D tentatively TRBD1 (6 bases). Per germline, CDR1 SGHRS and CDR2 YFSETQ. V shed 4 bases and J shed 2 bases, with 15 bases lying between them. The CDR3 has 15 amino acids. CDR3 nucleotide sequence: TGCGCCAGCAGCCCGAGACAGGACTCAAACACTGAAGCTTTCTTT. Translation: CASSPRQDSNTEAFF.

The rearrangement joins TRBV12-3 or TRBV12-4 to TRBJ1-5, with TRBD1 identical over 7 bases. The CDR3 consists of 13 residues. Trimming removed 5 bases from V and 10 bases from J; junction bases left unmatched: 8. CDR3 region: CASSGDSPFPQHF. The CDR3 bases are TGTGCCAGCAGTGGGGACAGCCCTTTCCCCCAGCATTTT.

Comments on this clone: The sample holds other DNA sequences that translate to the same CDR3. The CDR3: CASSLGLAGQETQYF. CDR3 nucleotides: TGTGCCAGCAGCTTGGGACTAGCGGGGCAAGAGACCCAGTACTTC. This chain connects TRBV7-7 to TRBJ2-5; TRBD2 aligns across 13 bases. CDR1 and CDR2 from the germline V gene are SSHAT and FNYEAQ (reference sequence). This CDR3 has 15 amino acids. Trimming cost V 3 bases and J 2 bases; bases outside gene matches: 0.

The chain carries TRBV24-1 and TRBJ1-5, with 9 bases matching TRBD1. V trimming: 4 bases; J trimming: 1 base; junction bases outside the gene matches: 7. The CDR3 covers 17 residues. CDR1 KGHDR and CDR2 SFDVKD come from the germline V gene. The CDR3 nucleotides are TGTGCCACCAGTGAGGGACAGGGCTCGTGGAGCAATCAGCCCCAGCATTTT. This gives the protein CATSEGQGSWSNQPQHF.

In this sample, this clone turned up once. This chain uses TRBV30 with TRBJ1-3; D is ambiguous. V dropped 5 bases and J dropped 4 bases, with 9 bases sitting between them. Per germline, CDR1 GTSNPN and CDR2 SVGIG (reference sequence). The CDR3 runs 12 residues. As DNA, the CDR3 is TGTGCCTGGTTGAGAATGGGAAACACCATATATTTT. Its protein is CAWLRMGNTIYF.